This passage covers 13 T cell receptor beta chains from one sample sequenced in a study of blood T cell repertoires in COVID-19. The assay was immunoSEQ multiplex PCR, and TCRdb's table has in-frame clones only and misses some. Seen here are fewer than 250,000 clones, around nine tenths observed once, and the top ten hold roughly 2.6%. Material for sequencing was peripheral blood. Source of these receptors: a woman aged 55 to 70 with acute or convalescent COVID-19.

This sequence joins TRBV21-1 and TRBJ1-5. TRBV21-1 is described as a pseudogene. This CDR3 has 15 amino acids. The CDR3 DNA follows: TGTGCCAGCAGCAAAGGAGGTAGAATGTATCAGCCCCAGCATTTT. Residues: CASSKGGRMYQPQHF.

The chain combines TRBV6-4 with TRBJ2-2; 9 bases are shared with TRBD1. Germline V gene lookup returns CDR1 MRHNA and CDR2 SNTAGT. The V and J ends lost 0 bases and 4 bases, in that order; junction bases with no gene match: 0. The CDR3 covers 15 residues. The CDR3 DNA follows: TGTGCCAGCAGTGACTCGACAGGGGGCACCGGGGAGCTGTTTTTT. As protein: CASSDSTGGTGELFF.

The rearrangement uses TRBV6-5 and TRBJ1-1; weak D call: TRBD1 (5 bases). Per germline, CDR1 MNHEY and CDR2 SVGAGI. The CDR3 is 13 residues long. V was pared by 7 bases and J by 1 base, with 10 bases between. CDR3 nucleotides: TGTGCCAGCAACCTTGACAGGAACACTGAAGCTTTCTTT. Encoded protein: CASNLDRNTEAFF.

V gene TRBV27 combines with J gene TRBJ2-1; possibly TRBD1 for D (6 bases). The germline CDR1 and CDR2 sequences are MNHEY and SMNVEV (reference sequence). This CDR3 region has 16 residues. Trimming shortened V by 5 bases and J by 0 bases, and 14 bases separated the two germline ends. CDR3 in amino acids: CASSPGQSRSYNEQFF. The CDR3 DNA is TGTGCCAGCAGTCCCGGACAGTCCCGCTCCTACAATGAGCAGTTCTTC.

The count of this clone is one. The chain combines TRBV25-1 with TRBJ2-7; 7 bases are shared with TRBD2. The CDR3 is 13 residues long. Per germline, CDR1 MGHDK and CDR2 SYGVNS. In nucleotides, the CDR3 is TGTGCAATACGCGGGGGTGAAGCCTACGAGCAGTACTTC. Translated: CAIRGGEAYEQYF.

J is TRBJ1-5 and V is TRBV28, with D perhaps matching TRBD1 (5 bases). The V end was cut by 4 bases, the J end by 0 bases, with 13 bases between. The germline CDR1 and CDR2 sequences are MDHEN and SYDVKM. The CDR3 loop spans 16 amino acids. CDR3 amino acids: CASSSAGGFSNQPQHF. The CDR3 DNA follows: TGTGCCAGCAGTTCGGCCGGGGGTTTTAGCAATCAGCCCCAGCATTTT.

This sequence joins TRBV5-1 and TRBJ1-1, with 10 bases fitting TRBD1. Germline lookup yields CDR1 SGHRS and CDR2 YFSETQ. The length of the CDR3 is 15 residues. Unmatched junction bases numbered 8, after V lost 6 bases and J lost 3 bases. CDR3 region: CASNQPGTGDTEAFF. As DNA, the CDR3 is TGCGCCAGCAACCAACCCGGGACAGGGGACACTGAAGCTTTCTTT.

The chain couples TRBV5-6 to TRBJ2-7; no firm D call. The CDR3 is 14 amino acids. V lost 2 bases to trimming and J lost 3 bases, with 12 bases between them. Germline loops: CDR1 SGHDT, CDR2 YYEEEE. CDR3 DNA sequence: TGTGCCAGCAGCTTAGGCGGATGGTTCTACGAGCAGTACTTC. Translation gives CASSLGGWFYEQYF.

The CDR3 is CASSSGQGVHEQYF. As DNA, the CDR3 is TGTGCCAGCAGCTCGGGACAGGGCGTCCACGAGCAGTACTTC. The rearrangement uses TRBV6-2 or TRBV6-3 and TRBJ2-7; TRBD1 matches 9 bases. The V and J ends lost 6 bases and 5 bases, in that order; junction bases with no gene match: 8. Looked up from germline, CDR1 is MNHEY and CDR2 is SVGEGT. The CDR3 loop spans 14 amino acids.

The chain joins TRBV3-1 (or the pseudogene TRBV3-2) to TRBJ2-2, with D possibly being TRBD2 (6 bases). The V gene lost 3 bases and the J gene lost 6 bases, with 8 bases spanning the gap. This CDR3 has 13 amino acids. Germline assignment: CDR1 LGHDT and CDR2 YNNKEL (reference sequence). The CDR3 bases are TGTGCCAGCAGCCAGTCTAGCGCCGGGGAGCTGTTTTTT. Protein: CASSQSSAGELFF.

This clone has only one observation. The gene calls are TRBV7-6 and TRBJ1-1; D call uncertain. The germline V and J ends were trimmed by 4 bases and 10 bases, with 16 bases remaining between them. The CDR3 has 13 residues. Per the germline V gene, CDR1 is SGHVS and CDR2 is FNYEAQ. This chain's CDR3 is CASSSGEGDVAFF. For the CDR3, the DNA is TGTGCCAGCAGCTCCGGGGAGGGAGACGTAGCTTTCTTT.

This clone was picked up a small number of times. V and J are TRBV29-1 and TRBJ1-1; the D is unclear. Germline CDR1 and CDR2: SQVTM and ANQGSEA. V lost 2 bases and J lost 0, with 7 bases in between. The CDR3 consists of 13 residues. This CDR3 is CSVEKTMNTEAFF. DNA for the CDR3: TGCAGCGTTGAAAAGACTATGAACACTGAAGCTTTCTTT.

This chain links TRBV11-2 with TRBJ2-3; tentatively, D is TRBD1 (6 bases). The germline CDR1 and CDR2 sequences are SGHAT and FQNNGV. Trimming shortened V by 1 base and J by 8 bases, and 13 bases separated the two germline ends. This CDR3 is built from 14 residues. CDR3 amino acids: CASSLGLQGVTQYF. The CDR3 bases are TGTGCCAGCAGCTTAGGGCTACAGGGAGTTACGCAGTATTTT. The variable domain in full, completed from reference TRBV11-2 and TRBJ2-3, reads EAGVAQSPRYKIIEKRQSVAFWCNPISGHATLYWYQQILGQGPKLLIQFQNNGVVDDSQLPKDRFSAERLKGVDSTLKIQPAKLEDSAVYLCASSLGLQGVTQYFGPGTRLTVL.